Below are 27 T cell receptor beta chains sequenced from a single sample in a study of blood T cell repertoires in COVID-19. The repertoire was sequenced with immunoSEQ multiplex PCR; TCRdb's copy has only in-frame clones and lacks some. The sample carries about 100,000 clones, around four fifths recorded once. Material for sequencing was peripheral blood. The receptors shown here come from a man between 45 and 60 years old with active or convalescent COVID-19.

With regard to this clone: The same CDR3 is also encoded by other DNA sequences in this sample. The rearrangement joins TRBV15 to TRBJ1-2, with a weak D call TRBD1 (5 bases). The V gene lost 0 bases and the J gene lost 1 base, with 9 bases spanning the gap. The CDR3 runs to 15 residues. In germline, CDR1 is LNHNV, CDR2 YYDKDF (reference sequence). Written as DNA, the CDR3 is TGTGCCACCAGCAGAGATAGGGGCCATAACTATGGCTACACCTTC. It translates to CATSRDRGHNYGYTF.

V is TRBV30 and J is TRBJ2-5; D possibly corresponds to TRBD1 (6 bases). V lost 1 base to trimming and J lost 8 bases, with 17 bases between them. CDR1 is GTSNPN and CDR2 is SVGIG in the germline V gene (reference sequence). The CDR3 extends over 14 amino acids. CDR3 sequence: CAWSAGDRFSTQYF. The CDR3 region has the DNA TGTGCCTGGAGTGCCGGAGACAGGTTTTCAACCCAGTACTTC. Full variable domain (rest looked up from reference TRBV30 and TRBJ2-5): SQTIHQWPATLVQPVGSPLSLECTVEGTSNPNLYWYRQAAGRGLQLLFYSVGIGQISSEVPQNLSASRPQDRQFILSSKKLLLSDSGFYLCAWSAGDRFSTQYFGPGTRLLVL.

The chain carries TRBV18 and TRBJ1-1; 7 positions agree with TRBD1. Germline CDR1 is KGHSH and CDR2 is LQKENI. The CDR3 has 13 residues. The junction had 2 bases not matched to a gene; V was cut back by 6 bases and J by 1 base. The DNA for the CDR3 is TGTGCCAGCTCGGGACAGAGGAACACTGAAGCTTTCTTT. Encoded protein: CASSGQRNTEAFF.

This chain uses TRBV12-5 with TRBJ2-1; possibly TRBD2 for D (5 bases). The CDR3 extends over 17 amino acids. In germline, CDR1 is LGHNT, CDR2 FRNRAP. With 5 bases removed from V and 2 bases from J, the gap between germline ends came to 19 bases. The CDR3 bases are TGTGCTAGTGGTAACCAGCGGTCCGCCAGCACCTACAATGAGCAGTTCTTC. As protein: CASGNQRSASTYNEQFF.

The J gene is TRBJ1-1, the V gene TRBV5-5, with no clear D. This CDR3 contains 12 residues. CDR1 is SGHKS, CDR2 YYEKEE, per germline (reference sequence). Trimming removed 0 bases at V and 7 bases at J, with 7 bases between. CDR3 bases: TGTGCCAGCAGCTTGGTCGAGGGTGAAGCTTTCTTT. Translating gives CASSLVEGEAFF.

The CDR3 coding sequence is TGTGCCAGTAGTACGGACAGGGAGCGTGAAGCTTTCTTT. Translating gives CASSTDREREAFF. This chain uses TRBV19 with TRBJ1-1; 8 positions agree with TRBD1. V lost 4 bases, J lost 7 bases, and 5 bases stayed unmatched. Germline V CDR1 and CDR2: LNHDA, SQIVND (reference sequence). The CDR3 length is 13 residues.

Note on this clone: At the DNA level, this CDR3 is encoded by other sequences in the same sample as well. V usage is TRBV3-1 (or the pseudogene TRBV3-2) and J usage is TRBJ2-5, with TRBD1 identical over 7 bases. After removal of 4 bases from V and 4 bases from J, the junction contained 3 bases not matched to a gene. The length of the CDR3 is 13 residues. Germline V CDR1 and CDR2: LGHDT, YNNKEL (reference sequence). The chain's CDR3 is CASSPAGGETQYF. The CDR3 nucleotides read TGTGCCAGCAGCCCCGCAGGGGGAGAGACCCAGTACTTC.

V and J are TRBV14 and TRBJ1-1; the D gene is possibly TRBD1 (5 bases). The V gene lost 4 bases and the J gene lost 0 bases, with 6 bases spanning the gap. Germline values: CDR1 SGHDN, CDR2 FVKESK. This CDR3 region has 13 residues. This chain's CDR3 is CASSRQLNTEAFF. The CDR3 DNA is TGTGCCAGCAGCCGACAGTTGAACACTGAAGCTTTCTTT.

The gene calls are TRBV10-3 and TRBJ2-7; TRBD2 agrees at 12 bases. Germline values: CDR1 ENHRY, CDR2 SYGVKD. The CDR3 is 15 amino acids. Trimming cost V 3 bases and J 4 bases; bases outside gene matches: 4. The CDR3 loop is CAISDSGLAGYEQYF. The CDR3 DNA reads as TGTGCCATCAGTGATTCGGGACTAGCGGGTTACGAGCAGTACTTC.

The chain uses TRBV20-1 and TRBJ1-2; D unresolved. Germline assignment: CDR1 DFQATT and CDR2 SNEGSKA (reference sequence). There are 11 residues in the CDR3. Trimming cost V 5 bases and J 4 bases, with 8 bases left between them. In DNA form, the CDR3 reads TGCAGTGCTCCAGAATTCTATGGCTACACCTTC. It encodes CSAPEFYGYTF.

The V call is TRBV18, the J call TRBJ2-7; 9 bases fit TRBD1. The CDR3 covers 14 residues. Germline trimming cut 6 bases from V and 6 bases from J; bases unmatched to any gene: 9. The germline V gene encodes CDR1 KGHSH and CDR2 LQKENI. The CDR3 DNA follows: TGTGCCAGCTCCCCGGACAGGGGACCCACCGAGCAGTACTTC. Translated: CASSPDRGPTEQYF.

In DNA form, the CDR3 reads TGTGCCAGCAGTTACGGGACAGTAATTGAAGCTTTCTTT. This sequence encodes CASSYGTVIEAFF. V is TRBV28 and J is TRBJ1-1; TRBD1 agrees at 7 bases. Germline V lookup: CDR1 MDHEN, CDR2 SYDVKM. After removal of 4 bases from V and 7 bases from J, the junction contained 6 bases not matched to a gene. This CDR3 has 13 amino acids.

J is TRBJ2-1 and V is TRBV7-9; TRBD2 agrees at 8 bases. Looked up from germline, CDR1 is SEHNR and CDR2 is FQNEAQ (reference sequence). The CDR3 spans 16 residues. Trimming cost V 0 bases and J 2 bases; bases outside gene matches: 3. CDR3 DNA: TGTGCCAGCAGCTTAGCTAGCGGGACCACCTACAATGAGCAGTTCTTC. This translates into CASSLASGTTYNEQFF.

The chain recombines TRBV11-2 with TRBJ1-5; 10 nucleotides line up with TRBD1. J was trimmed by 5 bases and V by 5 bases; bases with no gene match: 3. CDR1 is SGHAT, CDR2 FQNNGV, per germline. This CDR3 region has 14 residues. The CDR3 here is CASSQGTGDQPQHF. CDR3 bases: TGTGCCAGCAGCCAAGGGACAGGGGATCAGCCCCAGCATTTT.

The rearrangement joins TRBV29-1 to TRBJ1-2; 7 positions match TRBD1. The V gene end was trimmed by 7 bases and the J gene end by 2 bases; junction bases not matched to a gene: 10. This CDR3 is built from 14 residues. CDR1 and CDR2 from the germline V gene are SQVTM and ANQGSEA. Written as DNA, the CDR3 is TGCAGCGCAACAGGGGATAGGGCAAACTATGGCTACACCTTC. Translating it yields CSATGDRANYGYTF.

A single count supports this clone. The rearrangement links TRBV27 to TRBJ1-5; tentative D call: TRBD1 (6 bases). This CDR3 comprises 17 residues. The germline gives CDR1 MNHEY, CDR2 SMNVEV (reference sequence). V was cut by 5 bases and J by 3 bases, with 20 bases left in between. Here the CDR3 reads CASSQNPTGNPNQPQHF. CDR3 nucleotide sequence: TGTGCCAGCAGTCAAAACCCTACAGGGAACCCCAATCAGCCCCAGCATTTT.

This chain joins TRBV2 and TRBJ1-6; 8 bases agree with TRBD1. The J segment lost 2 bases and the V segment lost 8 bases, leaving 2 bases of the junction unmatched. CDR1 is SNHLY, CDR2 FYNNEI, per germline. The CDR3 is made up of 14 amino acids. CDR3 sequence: CASRTGTYNSPLHF. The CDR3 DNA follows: TGTGCCAGCCGGACAGGGACCTATAATTCACCCCTCCACTTT. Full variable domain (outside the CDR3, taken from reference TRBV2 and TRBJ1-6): EPEVTQTPSHQVTQMGQEVILRCVPISNHLYFYWYRQILGQKVEFLVSFYNNEISEKSEIFDDQFSVERPDGSNFTLKIRSTKLEDSAMYFCASRTGTYNSPLHFGNGTRLTVT.

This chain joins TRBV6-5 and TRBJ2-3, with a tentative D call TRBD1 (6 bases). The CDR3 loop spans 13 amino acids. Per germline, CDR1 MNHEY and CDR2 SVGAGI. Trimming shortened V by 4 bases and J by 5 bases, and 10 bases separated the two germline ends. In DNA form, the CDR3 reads TGTGCCAGCAGTTTCGCAGGGGAAGATACGCAGTATTTT. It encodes CASSFAGEDTQYF.

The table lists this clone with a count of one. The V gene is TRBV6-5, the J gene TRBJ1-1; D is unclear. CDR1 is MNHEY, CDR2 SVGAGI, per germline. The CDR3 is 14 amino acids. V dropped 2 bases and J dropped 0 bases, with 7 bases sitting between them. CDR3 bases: TGTGCCAGCAGTTACCCGGGGATGAACACTGAAGCTTTCTTT. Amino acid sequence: CASSYPGMNTEAFF.

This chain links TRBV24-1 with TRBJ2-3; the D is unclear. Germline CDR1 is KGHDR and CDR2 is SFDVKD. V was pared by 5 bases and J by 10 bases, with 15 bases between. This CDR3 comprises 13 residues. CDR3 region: CATSAVVGVAQYF. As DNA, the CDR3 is TGTGCCACCAGTGCCGTAGTGGGCGTGGCGCAGTATTTT.

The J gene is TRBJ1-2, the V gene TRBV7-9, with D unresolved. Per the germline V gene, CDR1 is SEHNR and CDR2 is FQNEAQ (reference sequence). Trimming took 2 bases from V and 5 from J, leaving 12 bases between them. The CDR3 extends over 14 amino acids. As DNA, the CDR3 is TGTGCCAGCAGCTTAAGTTCAGGTTTATATGGCTACACCTTC. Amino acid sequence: CASSLSSGLYGYTF.

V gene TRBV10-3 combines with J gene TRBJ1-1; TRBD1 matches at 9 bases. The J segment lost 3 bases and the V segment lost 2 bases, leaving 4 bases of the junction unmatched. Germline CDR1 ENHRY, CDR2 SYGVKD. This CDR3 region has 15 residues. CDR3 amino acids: CAISETGQGDTEAFF. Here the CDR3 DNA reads TGTGCCATCAGTGAGACGGGACAGGGCGACACTGAAGCTTTCTTT.

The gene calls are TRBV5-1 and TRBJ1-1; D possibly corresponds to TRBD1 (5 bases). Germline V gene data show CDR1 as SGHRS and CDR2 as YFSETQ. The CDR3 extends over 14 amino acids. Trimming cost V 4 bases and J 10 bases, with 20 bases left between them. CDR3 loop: CASSPEAGWRGAFF. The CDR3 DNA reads TGCGCCAGCAGCCCCGAGGCAGGGTGGCGAGGAGCTTTCTTT.

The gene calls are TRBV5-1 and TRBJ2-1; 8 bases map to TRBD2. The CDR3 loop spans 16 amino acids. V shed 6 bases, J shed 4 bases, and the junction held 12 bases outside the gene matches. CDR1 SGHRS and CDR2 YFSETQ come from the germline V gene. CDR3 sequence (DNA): TGCGCCAGCACCCTGAGAGCGGGAGTGACTTACAATGAGCAGTTCTTC. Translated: CASTLRAGVTYNEQFF.

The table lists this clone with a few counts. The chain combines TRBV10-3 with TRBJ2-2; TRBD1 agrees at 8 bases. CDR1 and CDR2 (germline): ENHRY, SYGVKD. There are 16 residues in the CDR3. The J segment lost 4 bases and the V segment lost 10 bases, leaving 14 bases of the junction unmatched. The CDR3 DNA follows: TGTGCCAGCGGAACCTATGGACAGGGAGGCACCGGGGAGCTGTTTTTT. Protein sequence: CASGTYGQGGTGELFF.

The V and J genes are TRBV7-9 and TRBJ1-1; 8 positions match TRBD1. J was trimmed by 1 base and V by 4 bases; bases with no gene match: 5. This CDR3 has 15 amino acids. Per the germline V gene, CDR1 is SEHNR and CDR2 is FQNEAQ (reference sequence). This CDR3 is CASSSQGVENTEAFF. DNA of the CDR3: TGTGCCAGCAGCTCACAGGGGGTCGAGAACACTGAAGCTTTCTTT.

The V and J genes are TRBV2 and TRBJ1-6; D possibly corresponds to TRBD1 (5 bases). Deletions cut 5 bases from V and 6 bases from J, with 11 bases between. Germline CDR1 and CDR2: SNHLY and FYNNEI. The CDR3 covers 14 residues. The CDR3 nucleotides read TGTGCCAGCAGTATCGGGGGAGGTAATTCACCCCTCCACTTT. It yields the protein CASSIGGGNSPLHF.